These 24 T cell receptor beta chains originate from one sample sequenced in a study of shared clonotypes between healthy human individuals. The method was immunoSEQ multiplex PCR; TCRdb's version includes in-frame clones alone and lacks a portion of them. Of 2 million to 3 million clones listed, over 85% were seen once; the top ten hold roughly 0.14%. Sequenced input: naive CD4+ T cells sorted from blood. Regarding subset: CD45RA+ positively selected. These TCRs come from a man aged 18 to 30 in good health.

The rearrangement joins TRBV5-4 to TRBJ2-1; a weak D match, TRBD2 (5 bases). Germline CDR1 and CDR2: SGHNT and YYREEE (reference sequence). Between the trimmed V and J ends, which lost 0 bases and 0 bases, there was a span of 13 bases. The CDR3 consists of 17 residues. CDR3 region: CASSLGSGKSSYNEQFF. Written as DNA, the CDR3 is TGTGCCAGCAGCTTGGGTTCCGGGAAGAGCTCCTACAATGAGCAGTTCTTC.

CDR3 sequence reads: CATPGTITSGNTIYF. CDR3 bases: TGTGCCACCCCCGGGACAATTACCTCTGGAAACACCATATATTTT. This sequence joins TRBV19 and TRBJ1-3; D perhaps matches TRBD1 (6 bases). Germline CDR1 reads LNHDA; CDR2 reads SQIVND (reference sequence). CDR3 length: 15 residues. V shed 10 bases and J shed 0 bases, with 16 bases lying between them.

This rearrangement joins TRBV7-8 to TRBJ1-5; no firm D call. Germline lookup yields CDR1 SGHVS and CDR2 FQNEAQ. V was shortened by 3 bases and J by 7 bases, with 13 bases between the two germline ends. The CDR3 loop spans 14 amino acids. In nucleotides, the CDR3 is TGTGCCAGCAGCTTGGGGAAAGGGCCGCAGCCCCAGCATTTT. This codes for CASSLGKGPQPQHF.

The V call is TRBV5-6, the J call TRBJ2-1, with D unclear. V lost 0 bases and J 6 bases, leaving 7 bases between the germline ends. This CDR3 has 13 amino acids. CDR1 is SGHDT and CDR2 is YYEEEE in the germline V gene. The CDR3 is CASSLDRSNEQFF. CDR3 bases: TGTGCCAGCAGCTTGGACAGATCCAATGAGCAGTTCTTC. Complete variable domain (other parts from reference TRBV5-6 and TRBJ2-1): DAGVTQSPTHLIKTRGQQVTLRCSPKSGHDTVSWYQQALGQGPQFIFQYYEEEERQRGNFPDRFSGHQFPNYSSELNVNALLLGDSALYLCASSLDRSNEQFFGPGTRLTVL.

The gene calls are TRBV5-4 and TRBJ2-5, with 9 bases identical to TRBD1. The CDR3 runs to 14 residues. The junction had 7 bases not matched to a gene; V was cut back by 5 bases and J by 5 bases. Germline CDR1 SGHNT, CDR2 YYREEE (reference sequence). CDR3 loop: CASSSGTGIETQYF. As DNA, the CDR3 is TGTGCCAGCAGTTCCGGGACAGGGATCGAGACCCAGTACTTC.

Of note for this clone: Other DNA sequences in this sample translate to the same CDR3. The chain recombines TRBV5-1 with TRBJ1-6; no clear D gene. From germline, CDR1 is SGHRS and CDR2 YFSETQ. Deletions cut 4 bases from V and 7 bases from J, with 12 bases between. The CDR3 is made up of 14 amino acids. CDR3 loop: CASSPRTGNSPLHF. The CDR3 DNA is TGCGCCAGCAGCCCCCGGACTGGGAATTCACCCCTCCACTTT.

This chain uses TRBV7-6 with TRBJ2-2; D gene ambiguous. Germline V gene data show CDR1 as SGHVS and CDR2 as FNYEAQ. V lost 6 bases, J lost 5 bases, and 16 bases lay in between. The CDR3 has 15 amino acids. CDR3 coding DNA: TGTGCCAGCAGACCCGACGACATCCCTACCGGGGAGCTGTTTTTT. Protein sequence: CASRPDDIPTGELFF.

The count of this clone is one. J is TRBJ2-1 and V is TRBV5-1; 9 nucleotides align to TRBD2. Germline V gene sequence: CDR1 SGHRS, CDR2 YFSETQ. J was trimmed by 8 bases and V by 4 bases; bases with no gene match: 16. There are 17 residues in the CDR3. CDR3 sequence (DNA): TGCGCCAGCAGCGACGGGACTAGCTCGCCCCTTGTCCATGAGCAGTTCTTC. It codes for CASSDGTSSPLVHEQFF.

CDR3 region: CASSMDTNQPQHF. The CDR3 bases are TGCGCCAGCAGCATGGACACAAATCAGCCCCAGCATTTT. The rearrangement joins TRBV5-1 to TRBJ1-5, with D possibly matching TRBD1 (5 bases). The CDR3 has 13 residues. The germline gives CDR1 SGHRS, CDR2 YFSETQ. Trimming cost V 4 bases and J 4 bases, with 9 bases left between them.

Concerning this clone: Distinct nucleotide sequences in the sample also encode this CDR3. The rearrangement uses TRBV6-1 and TRBJ1-5; no reliable D call. CDR1 and CDR2 (germline): MNHNS, SASEGT. This CDR3 is 12 amino acids long. Trimming removed 8 bases from V and 6 bases from J, with 11 bases in between. CDR3 residues: CASSEGRQPQHF. The CDR3 DNA sequence: TGTGCCAGCTCGGAAGGTCGTCAGCCCCAGCATTTT.

The J gene is TRBJ1-6, the V gene TRBV27; D call uncertain. Germline V CDR1 and CDR2: MNHEY, SMNVEV (reference sequence). This CDR3 comprises 16 residues. V shed 3 bases and J shed 9 bases, with 18 bases lying between them. The CDR3 DNA reads as TGTGCCAGCAGTTTCCGGCGGGCGGACCGTGGTTCACCCCTCCACTTT. This encodes CASSFRRADRGSPLHF.

This chain joins TRBV7-2 and TRBJ2-2, with 9 bases fitting TRBD2. Germline-derived CDR1 and CDR2 are SGHTA and FQGNSA. V lost 1 base and J lost 4; bases outside the gene matches: 7. The length of the CDR3 is 17 residues. CDR3 protein: CASSLDGLAGTTGELFF. Here the CDR3 DNA reads TGTGCCAGCAGCTTAGACGGCCTAGCGGGGACCACCGGGGAGCTGTTTTTT.

The rearrangement uses TRBV7-2 and TRBJ1-2; a possible D gene is TRBD1 (5 bases). Trimming took off 8 bases at V and 8 bases at J, with 33 bases between the two ends. The CDR3 spans 18 residues. The germline V gene has CDR1 SGHTA and CDR2 FQGNSA. The DNA for the CDR3 is TGTGCCAGCTCCCAAGGGAGGGGACGGTCCCCCTTATTAAGGGGCTACACCTTC. Its translation is CASSQGRGRSPLLRGYTF.

A few counts support this clone. This rearrangement joins TRBV19 to TRBJ1-6; maybe TRBD1 (5 bases). The CDR3 spans 16 residues. Looked up from germline, CDR1 is LNHDA and CDR2 is SQIVND (reference sequence). V dropped 4 bases and J dropped 7 bases, with 17 bases sitting between them. CDR3 loop: CASSTGDSLQNSPLHF. The CDR3 DNA reads TGTGCCAGTAGTACCGGCGACAGCCTCCAGAATTCACCCCTCCACTTT.

The CDR3 nucleotides are TGTGCCATCAGTGAGTCGGCGACTAGCGGAGAGACCCAGTACTTC. Translated, it gives CAISESATSGETQYF. The V and J genes are TRBV10-3 and TRBJ2-5; TRBD2 matches 9 bases. Looked up from germline, CDR1 is ENHRY and CDR2 is SYGVKD. J was trimmed by 4 bases and V by 0 bases; bases with no gene match: 3. This CDR3 contains 15 residues.

The chain is built from TRBV11-1 and TRBJ2-3; D might be TRBD2 (6 bases). Trimming cost V 4 bases and J 2 bases, with 10 bases left between them. The CDR3 runs 14 residues. CDR1 is SGHAT, CDR2 FQDESV, per germline (reference sequence). The CDR3 loop reads CASSYSGVTDTQYF. The CDR3 DNA follows: TGTGCCAGCAGCTATTCGGGGGTCACAGATACGCAGTATTTT.

This sequence joins TRBV6-1 and TRBJ1-2; a weak D match, TRBD1 (5 bases). This CDR3 spans 15 amino acids. Germline-derived CDR1 and CDR2 are MNHNS and SASEGT. Trimming removed 4 bases from V and 7 bases from J, with 19 bases in between. The CDR3 sequence is CASSVTWDGSPGYTF. The CDR3 bases are TGTGCCAGCAGTGTAACTTGGGACGGATCTCCTGGCTACACCTTC.

This chain joins TRBV6-1 and TRBJ2-7, with TRBD2 identical over 13 bases. Germline CDR1 MNHNS, CDR2 SASEGT. V trimming: 4 bases; J trimming: 3 bases; junction bases outside the gene matches: 3. The CDR3 contains 15 residues. CDR3: CASSGGLAGIYEQYF. The CDR3 DNA follows: TGTGCCAGCAGTGGGGGACTAGCGGGGATCTACGAGCAGTACTTC.

The chain is built from TRBV10-3 and TRBJ2-1; a possible D gene is TRBD1 (6 bases). Trimming shortened V by 5 bases and J by 0 bases, and 11 bases separated the two germline ends. Germline CDR1 is ENHRY and CDR2 is SYGVKD. The CDR3 is 15 amino acids. The CDR3 DNA sequence: TGTGCCATCAGTCCAGGGGCAAGCTCCTACAATGAGCAGTTCTTC. It translates to CAISPGASSYNEQFF.

Notes on this clone: This specimen includes other DNA sequences encoding the same CDR3. V gene TRBV5-1 combines with J gene TRBJ2-2; D gene uncertain. The CDR3 spans 16 residues. Trimming pared 0 bases from V and 0 bases from J, leaving 9 bases between. The germline V gene has CDR1 SGHRS and CDR2 YFSETQ. This CDR3 reads CASSLVVGANTGELFF. For the CDR3, the DNA is TGCGCCAGCAGCTTGGTGGTGGGTGCGAACACCGGGGAGCTGTTTTTT. The full variable domain, its missing parts supplied by reference TRBV5-1 and TRBJ2-2, is KAGVTQTPRYLIKTRGQQVTLSCSPISGHRSVSWYQQTPGQGLQFLFEYFSETQRNKGNFPGRFSGRQFSNSRSEMNVSTLELGDSALYLCASSLVVGANTGELFFGEGSRLTVL.

The V gene is TRBV29-1, the J gene TRBJ2-2; the D is unclear. Germline loops: CDR1 SQVTM, CDR2 ANQGSEA. The CDR3 extends over 12 amino acids. Trimming removed 3 bases from V and 6 bases from J, with 8 bases in between. The chain's CDR3 is CSVDGMAGELFF. The CDR3 bases are TGCAGCGTTGATGGGATGGCCGGGGAGCTGTTTTTT.

The CDR3 protein is CASSDGVWSQYF. In nucleotides, the CDR3 is TGTGCCAGCAGTGACGGTGTGTGGTCCCAGTACTTC. The genes are TRBV6-1 and TRBJ2-5; the D is unclear. The ends were cut back, 3 bases at V and 9 bases at J, with 11 bases in the middle. Germline lookup yields CDR1 MNHNS and CDR2 SASEGT. The CDR3 length is 12 residues.

The V and J genes are TRBV6-1 and TRBJ2-7, with D unclear. The V gene lost 6 bases and the J gene lost 6 bases, with 15 bases spanning the gap. CDR1 MNHNS and CDR2 SASEGT come from the germline V gene. The CDR3 runs to 13 residues. For the CDR3, the DNA is TGTGCCAGCAGAGAATATGGTTTGTCCGAGCAGTACTTC. Residues: CASREYGLSEQYF.

The V gene is TRBV6-5, the J gene TRBJ1-1; 7 positions match TRBD1. Trimming took 7 bases from V and 4 from J; bases not matched to a gene: 6. The germline CDR1 and CDR2 sequences are MNHEY and SVGAGI. CDR3 length: 13 residues. CDR3 bases: TGTGCCAGCATTGACACAGGGGTCACTGAAGCTTTCTTT. Protein product: CASIDTGVTEAFF.